A single T cell receptor beta chain is shown here with its context. Its matching antigen is unknown. V gave up 0 bases and J gave up 3 bases; unmatched junction bases: 4. This CDR3 spans 17 amino acids. From germline, CDR1 is LGHNA and CDR2 YSLEER. Sequencing was performed with immunoSEQ multiplex PCR; in TCRdb, only in-frame clones are kept and a portion is missing. The sample contains more than 90,000 clones, about two thirds of which appear only once. This sample was included in a study of fetal regulatory T cell absence and autoimmunity. Notes on the study in general: Oligoclonal TCR enrichment in pancreas over cord blood reached over 90-fold for some clones.

This TCR was sampled from a male donor with IPEX syndrome. The chain employs TRBV4-3 and TRBJ2-2; 10 nucleotides agree with TRBD2. Sequencing used pancreas tissue. CDR3 amino acids: CASSQEVAGGHTGELFF. CDR3 nucleotides: TGCGCCAGCAGCCAAGAAGTAGCGGGGGGTCACACCGGGGAGCTGTTTTTT.